The 24 T cell receptor beta chains given below trace back to one sample, sequenced in a study of T cells in Graves' hyperthyroidism and ophthalmopathy. Amplification yielded TCR beta CDR3 regions, with RNA transcripts as the source. Carried out on the TCR CDR3, a first-round RT-PCR used the HTBI primer set. A single record per CDR3 protein comes from TCRdb applying MiXCR to the multiplex PCR reads. The sample records nearly 600,000 distinct CDR3 sequences, around 14% being singletons. The source material was blood. These receptors all come from a young woman with Graves' ophthalmopathy.

The gene calls are TRBV24-1 and TRBJ1-4; D unclear. Trimming removed 9 bases at V and 4 bases at J, with 14 bases between. CDR1 and CDR2 (germline): KGHDR, SFDVKD. The CDR3 has 14 residues. Written as DNA, the CDR3 is TGTGCCACCTCCCCCAAGTTCCATAATGAAAAACTGTTTTTT. Its protein product is CATSPKFHNEKLFF.

This clonotype showed up many times. The chain uses TRBV27 and TRBJ2-5; no reliable D call. V lost 4 bases, J lost 2 bases, and 14 bases lay in between. There are 15 residues in the CDR3. Per the germline V gene, CDR1 is MNHEY and CDR2 is SMNVEV (reference sequence). The CDR3 is CASSSTSFSQETQYF. The CDR3 DNA sequence: TGTGCCAGCAGTTCCACCTCCTTCTCACAAGAGACCCAGTACTTC.

The sample holds many counts of this clonotype. The chain combines TRBV20-1 with TRBJ2-7, with D tentatively TRBD1 (6 bases). Trimming took off 5 bases at V and 5 bases at J, with 13 bases between the two ends. CDR3 size: 12 residues. CDR1 is DFQATT, CDR2 SNEGSKA, per germline (reference sequence). The CDR3 protein is CSAPQYRDEQYF. The CDR3 DNA is TGCAGTGCTCCCCAATACAGGGACGAGCAGTACTTC.

In its sample, this clonotype was seen many times. The CDR3 sequence: CASSLWRGAANEQYF. DNA for the CDR3: TGTGCCAGCAGTTTATGGAGGGGTGCCGCTAACGAGCAGTACTTC. The chain uses TRBV27 and TRBJ2-7, with D perhaps TRBD2 (6 bases). The CDR3 has 15 residues. The V end lost 1 base, the J end lost 5 bases, and 15 bases lay between the germline ends. Germline V lookup: CDR1 MNHEY, CDR2 SMNVEV (reference sequence).

The CDR3 region has the DNA TGCAGTGCTGCGGCCCTTTCCGGGACAGCTAATTCACCCCTCCACTTT. Its translation: CSAAALSGTANSPLHF. The rearrangement links TRBV20-1 to TRBJ1-6; 7 nucleotides line up with TRBD1. This CDR3 is 16 amino acids long. With V trimmed by 5 bases and J by 6 bases, 13 bases remained unmatched. CDR1 and CDR2 (germline): DFQATT, SNEGSKA (reference sequence).

A note on this clonotype: Possible read error: a much larger clone is one base away. V is TRBV12-3 or TRBV12-4 and J is TRBJ1-2; no reliable D call. CDR3 length equals 16 residues. The CDR3 region has the DNA TGTGCCAGCAGTCCCTCAGGCGGCAGGACTAACTATGGCTACGCCTTC. It translates to CASSPSGGRTNYGYAF.

This clonotype showed up many times. This chain joins TRBV12-3 or TRBV12-4 and TRBJ2-1, with D hard to call. Trimming shortened V by 6 bases and J by 6 bases, and 12 bases separated the two germline ends. The CDR3 extends over 13 amino acids. CDR3 in DNA: TGTGCCAGCAGGTCGGACGGCGCCAATGAGCAGTTCTTC. Translated: CASRSDGANEQFF.

This clonotype showed up many times. The CDR3 coding sequence is TGTGCCAGCAGTTTATCGTCGACGGGGGAAGTCCTCGAAAAACTGTTTTTT. Protein sequence: CASSLSSTGEVLEKLFF. The V gene is TRBV27, the J gene TRBJ1-4; possible D gene TRBD1, 5 bases. Germline CDR1 and CDR2: MNHEY and SMNVEV (reference sequence). Trimming left V 0 bases short and J 8 bases short, with 19 bases between. There are 17 residues in the CDR3.

A note on this clonotype: This may stem from a read error, because a much larger clone lies one nucleotide away. CDR3 in DNA: TGCAGCGTCCTCACTAGCGGGAGAACTTGGGAGCAGTACTTC. Residues: CSVLTSGRTWEQYF. The chain employs TRBV29-1 and TRBJ2-7; 11 bases fit TRBD2. J was trimmed by 7 bases and V by 6 bases; bases with no gene match: 11. The V gene's germline CDR1 is SQVTM and CDR2 ANQGSEA. The CDR3 is made up of 14 amino acids.

DNA of the CDR3: TGCAGTGCTAGAGATTATTCGGGGGGCTTGGGGGTCAATCAGCCCCAGCATTTT. Amino acid sequence: CSARDYSGGLGVNQPQHF. The gene calls are TRBV20-1 and TRBJ1-5, with D possibly TRBD1 on 6 matching bases. Trimming cost V 0 bases and J 3 bases, with 21 bases left between them. The CDR3 length is 18 residues. Germline assignment: CDR1 DFQATT and CDR2 SNEGSKA (reference sequence).

This clonotype was counted many times. The rearrangement joins TRBV12-3 or TRBV12-4 to TRBJ1-6; D is unclear. The V and J ends lost 6 bases and 0 bases respectively, with 6 bases between them. CDR3 size: 14 residues. CDR3 nucleotide sequence: TGTGCCAGCAGCCCGGGCTCCTATAATTCACCCCTCCACTTT. It yields the protein CASSPGSYNSPLHF.

In its sample, this clonotype was seen a few times. Possible read error: a much larger clone is one base away. V usage is TRBV7-8 and J usage is TRBJ2-2, with 9 bases fitting TRBD1. V shed 5 bases, J shed 4 bases, and the junction held 8 bases outside the gene matches. This CDR3 spans 16 amino acids. Germline CDR1 is SGHVS and CDR2 is FQNEAQ. The DNA of the CDR3 is TGTGCCAGCAGCGCACAGGGGGCAGTCACCACCGGGGAGCTGTTTTTT. Its translation: CASSAQGAVTTGELFF.

This clonotype came up many times. The chain combines TRBV7-8 with TRBJ2-1; 11 bases are a match to TRBD2. Trimming at V came to 5 bases and at J to 5 bases, leaving 8 bases not matched to a gene. Germline V gene lookup returns CDR1 SGHVS and CDR2 FQNEAQ. The CDR3 has 16 amino acids. This CDR3 is CASSPAGTSGNNEQFF. The DNA of the CDR3 is TGTGCCAGCAGCCCAGCCGGGACTAGCGGAAACAATGAGCAGTTCTTC.

The sample holds a few counts of this clonotype. Relative to the germline gene, one junction end is altered; a read error may explain this. The chain is built from TRBV7-7 and TRBJ1-3; maybe TRBD1 (5 bases). The CDR3 contains 16 residues. Germline lookup yields CDR1 SSHAT and CDR2 FNYEAQ (reference sequence). The CDR3 sequence: CASSPDNLLSGNTIYF. In DNA form, the CDR3 reads TGTGCTAGCAGCCCGGACAACCTCCTCTCTGGAAACACCATATATTTT. Variable domain in full (rest from reference TRBV7-7 and TRBJ1-3): GAGVSQSPRYKVTKRGQDVTLRCDPISSHATLYWYQQALGQGPEFLTYFNYEAQPDKSGLPSDRFSAERPEGSISTLTIQRTEQRDSAMYRCASSPDNLLSGNTIYFGEGSWLTVV.

This clonotype was picked up a small number of times. The chain joins TRBV6-1 to TRBJ1-2; no firm D call. V was clipped by 7 bases and J by 2 bases, with 17 bases between them. Germline V lookup: CDR1 MNHNS, CDR2 SASEGT. CDR3 length: 15 residues. CDR3 protein: CASIPRLGPNYGYTF. DNA of the CDR3: TGTGCCAGCATTCCAAGGTTGGGCCCAAACTATGGCTACACCTTC.

In its sample, this clonotype was seen many times. The chain carries TRBV6-2 or TRBV6-3 and TRBJ2-7, with D perhaps being TRBD1 or TRBD2 (5 bases each). There are 15 residues in the CDR3. Trimming took off 2 bases at V and 2 bases at J, with 13 bases between the two ends. Germline lookup yields CDR1 MNHEY and CDR2 SVGEGT. The CDR3, as DNA: TGTGCCAGCAGTTACGGGGCTAGCATGGCCTACGAGCAGTACTTC. Translated, it gives CASSYGASMAYEQYF.

This clonotype was seen many times. The rearrangement links TRBV9 to TRBJ2-7; 10 nucleotides match TRBD1. The CDR3 loop spans 15 amino acids. Germline CDR1 SGDLS, CDR2 YYNGEE. V lost 3 bases, J lost 3 bases, and 6 bases stayed unmatched. The CDR3 bases are TGTGCCAGCAGCGCGACGGGACAGGGGTACTACGAGCAGTACTTC. Amino acid sequence: CASSATGQGYYEQYF.

This clonotype was counted at least ten times. This sequence joins TRBV7-6 and TRBJ2-1; possibly TRBD2 for D (6 bases). The CDR3 contains 16 residues. Germline V gives CDR1 SGHVS, CDR2 FNYEAQ. The ends were cut back, 5 bases at V and 4 bases at J, with 18 bases in the middle. Here the CDR3 reads CASSLPAGSGYNEQFF. In DNA, the CDR3 is TGTGCCAGCAGCCTCCCCGCGGGGAGTGGGTACAATGAGCAGTTCTTC.

This clonotype was detected many times. The junction does not match germline at one end; this may be a read error. The V gene is TRBV7-3, the J gene TRBJ1-1, with D maybe TRBD1 (6 bases). CDR3 length: 15 residues. Germline-derived CDR1 and CDR2 are SGHTA and FQGTGA. The CDR3 region has the DNA TGTGCCAGCAGCTCAACCTACAGGGTGAACACTGAAGCTCTCTTT. Translation: CASSSTYRVNTEALF.

This clonotype was seen many times. The chain is built from TRBV7-9 and TRBJ2-1, with 8 bases aligning to TRBD2. The CDR3 covers 17 residues. The V and J ends lost 5 bases and 7 bases, in that order; junction bases with no gene match: 16. Per germline, CDR1 SEHNR and CDR2 FQNEAQ (reference sequence). The CDR3 is CASSPPGPAGERNEQFF. DNA of the CDR3: TGTGCCAGCAGCCCCCCCGGTCCAGCGGGAGAGAGGAATGAGCAGTTCTTC. Full variable domain (missing parts from reference TRBV7-9 and TRBJ2-1): DTGVSQNPRHKITKRGQNVTFRCDPISEHNRLYWYRQTLGQGPEFLTYFQNEAQLEKSRLLSDRFSAERPKGSFSTLEIQRTEQGDSAMYLCASSPPGPAGERNEQFFGPGTRLTVL.

In its sample, this clonotype was seen many times. The V and J genes are TRBV19 and TRBJ1-5; a possible D gene is TRBD1 (5 bases). Looked up from germline, CDR1 is LNHDA and CDR2 is SQIVND (reference sequence). Trimming removed 5 bases at V and 1 base at J, with 12 bases between. This CDR3 spans 15 amino acids. CDR3 bases: TGTGCCAGTAGTGCCCCCCGACAGAGCAATCAGCCCCAGCATTTT. Its translation is CASSAPRQSNQPQHF.

This clonotype has ten or more counts. V usage is TRBV12-3 or TRBV12-4 and J usage is TRBJ2-3, with 7 bases matching TRBD2. CDR3 length: 14 residues. V gave up 6 bases and J gave up 2 bases; unmatched junction bases: 5. The CDR3 DNA reads TGTGCCAGCAGCCGGGACTACACCACAGATACGCAGTATTTT. Residues: CASSRDYTTDTQYF.

This clonotype was seen repeatedly, ten times or more. The gene calls are TRBV7-9 and TRBJ2-7, with 12 bases lining up with TRBD2. Germline V gene data show CDR1 as SEHNR and CDR2 as FQNEAQ (reference sequence). The CDR3 is 16 residues long. Trimming took 5 bases from V and 4 from J; bases not matched to a gene: 9. The CDR3 sequence is CASSPRLAGVGYEQYF. CDR3 DNA sequence: TGTGCCAGCAGCCCCCGACTAGCGGGAGTTGGGTACGAGCAGTACTTC.

The chain combines TRBV30 with TRBJ2-5; TRBD1 aligns across 11 bases. Germline assignment: CDR1 GTSNPN and CDR2 SVGIG (reference sequence). The CDR3 is made up of 14 amino acids. Trimming took 8 bases from V and 2 from J; bases not matched to a gene: 7. CDR3 loop: CATDRGRGQETQYF. The CDR3 DNA sequence: TGTGCCACGGACAGGGGGCGCGGGCAAGAGACCCAGTACTTC.